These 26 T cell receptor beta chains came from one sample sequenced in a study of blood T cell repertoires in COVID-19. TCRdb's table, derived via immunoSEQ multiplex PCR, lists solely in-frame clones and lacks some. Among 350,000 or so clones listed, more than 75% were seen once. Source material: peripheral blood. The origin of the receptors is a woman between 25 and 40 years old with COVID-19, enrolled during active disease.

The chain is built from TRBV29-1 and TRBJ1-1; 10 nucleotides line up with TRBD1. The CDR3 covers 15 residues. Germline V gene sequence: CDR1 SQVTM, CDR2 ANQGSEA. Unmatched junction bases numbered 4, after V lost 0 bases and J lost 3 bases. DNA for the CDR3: TGCAGCGTTGAAGATTTTGGACAGGGGGACACTGAAGCTTTCTTT. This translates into CSVEDFGQGDTEAFF.

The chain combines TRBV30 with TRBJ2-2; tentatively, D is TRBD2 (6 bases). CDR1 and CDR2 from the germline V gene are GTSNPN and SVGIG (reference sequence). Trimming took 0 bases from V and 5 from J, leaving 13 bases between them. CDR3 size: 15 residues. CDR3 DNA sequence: TGTGCCTGGAGTGTAGGGACTGGGAGGACCGGGGAGCTGTTTTTT. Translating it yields CAWSVGTGRTGELFF.

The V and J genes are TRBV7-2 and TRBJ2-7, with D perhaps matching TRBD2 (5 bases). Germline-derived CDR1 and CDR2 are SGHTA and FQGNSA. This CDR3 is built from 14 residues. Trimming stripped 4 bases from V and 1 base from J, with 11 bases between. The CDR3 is CASSYRRGSYEQYF. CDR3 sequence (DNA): TGTGCCAGCAGCTATAGACGGGGTTCCTACGAGCAGTACTTC. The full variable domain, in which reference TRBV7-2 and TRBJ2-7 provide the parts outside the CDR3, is GAGVSQSPSNKVTEKGKDVELRCDPISGHTALYWYRQSLGQGLEFLIYFQGNSAPDKSGLPSDRFSAERTGGSVSTLTIQRTQQEDSAVYLCASSYRRGSYEQYFGPGTRLTVT.

The DNA for the CDR3 is TGTGCCAGCAGTTACCTTCACCCCTTACAGCTAAATGAGCAGTTCTTC. Protein sequence: CASSYLHPLQLNEQFF. The chain has TRBV6-2 or TRBV6-3 and TRBJ2-1; no clear D gene. Trimming removed 2 bases from V and 7 bases from J, with 18 bases in between. CDR1 is MNHEY and CDR2 is SVGEGT in the germline V gene. CDR3 length: 16 residues.

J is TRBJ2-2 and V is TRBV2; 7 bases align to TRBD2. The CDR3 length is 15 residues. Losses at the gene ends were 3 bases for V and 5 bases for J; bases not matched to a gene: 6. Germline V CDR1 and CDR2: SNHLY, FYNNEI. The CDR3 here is CASSDLAEGTGELFF. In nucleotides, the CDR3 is TGTGCCAGCAGTGATCTAGCGGAGGGGACCGGGGAGCTGTTTTTT.

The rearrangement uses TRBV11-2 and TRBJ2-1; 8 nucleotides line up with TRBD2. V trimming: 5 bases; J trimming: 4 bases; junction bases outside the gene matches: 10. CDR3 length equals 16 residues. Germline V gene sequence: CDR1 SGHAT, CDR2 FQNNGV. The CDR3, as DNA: TGTGCCAGCAGCCCGGATAGCGGGATCCTATACAATGAGCAGTTCTTC. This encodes CASSPDSGILYNEQFF.

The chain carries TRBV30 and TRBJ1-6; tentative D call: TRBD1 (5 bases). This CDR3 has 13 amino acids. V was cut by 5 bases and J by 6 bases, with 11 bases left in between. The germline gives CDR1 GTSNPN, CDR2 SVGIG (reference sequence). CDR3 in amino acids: CAWQGNRNSPLHF. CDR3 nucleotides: TGTGCCTGGCAGGGCAACCGTAATTCACCCCTCCACTTT.

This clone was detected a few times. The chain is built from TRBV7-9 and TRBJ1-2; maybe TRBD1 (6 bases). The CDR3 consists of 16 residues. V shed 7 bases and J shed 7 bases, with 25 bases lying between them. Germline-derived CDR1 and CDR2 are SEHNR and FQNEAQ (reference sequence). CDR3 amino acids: CASTPQGLAAAAGYTF. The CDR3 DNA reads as TGTGCCAGCACTCCTCAGGGGTTGGCAGCCGCAGCTGGCTACACCTTC.

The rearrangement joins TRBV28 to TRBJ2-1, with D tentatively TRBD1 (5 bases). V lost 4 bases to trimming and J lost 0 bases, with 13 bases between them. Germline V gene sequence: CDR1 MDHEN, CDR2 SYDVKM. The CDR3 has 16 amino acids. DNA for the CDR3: TGTGCCAGCAGTTCCTCGGACATCCTCTCCTACAATGAGCAGTTCTTC. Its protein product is CASSSSDILSYNEQFF.

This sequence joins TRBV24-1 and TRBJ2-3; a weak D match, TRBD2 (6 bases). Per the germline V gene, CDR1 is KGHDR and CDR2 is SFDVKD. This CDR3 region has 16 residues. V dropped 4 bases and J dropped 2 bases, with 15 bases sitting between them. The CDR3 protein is CATSDPGATLTDTQYF. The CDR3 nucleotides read TGTGCCACCAGTGACCCGGGAGCCACCCTCACAGATACGCAGTATTTT.

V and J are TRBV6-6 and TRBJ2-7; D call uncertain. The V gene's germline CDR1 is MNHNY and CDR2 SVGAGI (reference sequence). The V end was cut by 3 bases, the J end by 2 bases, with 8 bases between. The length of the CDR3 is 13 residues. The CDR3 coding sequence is TGTGCCAGCAGTTATGGCATCGCCTACGAGCAGTACTTC. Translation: CASSYGIAYEQYF.

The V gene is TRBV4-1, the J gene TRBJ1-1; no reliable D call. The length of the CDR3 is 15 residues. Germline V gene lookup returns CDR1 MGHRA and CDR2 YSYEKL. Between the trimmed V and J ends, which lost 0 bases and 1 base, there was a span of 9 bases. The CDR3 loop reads CASSQDSTANTEAFF. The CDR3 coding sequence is TGCGCCAGCAGCCAAGATAGTACCGCGAACACTGAAGCTTTCTTT.

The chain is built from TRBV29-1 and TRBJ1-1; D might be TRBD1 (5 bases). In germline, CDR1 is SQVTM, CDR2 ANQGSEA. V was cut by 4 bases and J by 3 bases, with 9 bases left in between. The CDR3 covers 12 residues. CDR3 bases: TGCAGCGTTGTAGGGGATTACACTGAAGCTTTCTTT. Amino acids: CSVVGDYTEAFF.

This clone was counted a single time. CDR3 DNA: TGTGCCAGCAGTGACCCTACAGGGGCCCGCCCCCGCGAGCAGTACTTC. Encoded protein: CASSDPTGARPREQYF. The chain is built from TRBV6-1 and TRBJ2-7, with 7 bases fitting TRBD1. In germline, CDR1 is MNHNS, CDR2 SASEGT. The length of the CDR3 is 16 residues. The junction had 14 bases not matched to a gene; V was cut back by 3 bases and J by 6 bases.

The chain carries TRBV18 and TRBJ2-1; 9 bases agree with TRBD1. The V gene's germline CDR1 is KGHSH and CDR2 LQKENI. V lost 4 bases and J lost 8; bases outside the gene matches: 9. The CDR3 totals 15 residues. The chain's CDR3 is CASSRGDRVGDEQFF. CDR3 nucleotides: TGTGCCAGCTCACGTGGGGACAGGGTGGGCGATGAGCAGTTCTTC.

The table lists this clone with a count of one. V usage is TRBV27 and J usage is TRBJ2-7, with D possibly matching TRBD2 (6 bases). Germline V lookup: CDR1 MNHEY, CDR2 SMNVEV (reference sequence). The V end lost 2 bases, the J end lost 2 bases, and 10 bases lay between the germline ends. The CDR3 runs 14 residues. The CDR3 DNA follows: TGTGCCAGCAGTTTAGGGCGGGGACCCTACGAGCAGTACTTC. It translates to CASSLGRGPYEQYF.

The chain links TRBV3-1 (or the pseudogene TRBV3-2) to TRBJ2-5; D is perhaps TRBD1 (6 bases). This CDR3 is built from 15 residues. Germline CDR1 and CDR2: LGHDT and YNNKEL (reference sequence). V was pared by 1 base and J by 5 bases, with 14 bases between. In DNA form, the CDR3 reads TGTGCCAGCAGCCAAGCCGGGACACCCAGGGAGACCCAGTACTTC. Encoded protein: CASSQAGTPRETQYF.

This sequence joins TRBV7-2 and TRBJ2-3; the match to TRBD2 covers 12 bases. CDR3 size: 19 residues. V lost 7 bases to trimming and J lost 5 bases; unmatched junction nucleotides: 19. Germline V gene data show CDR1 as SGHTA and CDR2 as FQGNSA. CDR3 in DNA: TGTGCCAGCAACAAAAGGGGGCTAGCGGGAGGGCCCTCGGGAGATACGCAGTATTTT. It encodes CASNKRGLAGGPSGDTQYF.

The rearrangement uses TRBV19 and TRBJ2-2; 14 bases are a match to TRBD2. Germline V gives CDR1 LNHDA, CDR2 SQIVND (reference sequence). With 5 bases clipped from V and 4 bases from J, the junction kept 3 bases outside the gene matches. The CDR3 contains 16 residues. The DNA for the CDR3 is TGTGCCAGTAGTTGGACTAGCGGGAGGAGCACCGGGGAGCTGTTTTTT. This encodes CASSWTSGRSTGELFF.

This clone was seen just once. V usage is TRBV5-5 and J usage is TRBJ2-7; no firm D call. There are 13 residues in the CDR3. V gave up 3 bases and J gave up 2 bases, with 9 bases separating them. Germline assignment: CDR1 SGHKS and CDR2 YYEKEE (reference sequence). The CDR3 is CASSSGSPYEQYF. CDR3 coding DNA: TGTGCCAGCAGCTCCGGGTCTCCCTACGAGCAGTACTTC.

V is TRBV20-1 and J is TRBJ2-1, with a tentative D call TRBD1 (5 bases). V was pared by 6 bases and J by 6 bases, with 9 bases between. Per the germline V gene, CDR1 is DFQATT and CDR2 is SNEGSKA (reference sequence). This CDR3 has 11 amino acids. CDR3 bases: TGCAGTGCGACCAGGGCCAATGAGCAGTTCTTC. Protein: CSATRANEQFF.

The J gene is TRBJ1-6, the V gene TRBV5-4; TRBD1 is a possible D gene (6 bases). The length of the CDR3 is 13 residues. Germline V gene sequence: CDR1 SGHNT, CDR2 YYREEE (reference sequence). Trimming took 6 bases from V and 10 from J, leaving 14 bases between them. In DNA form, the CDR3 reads TGTGCCAGCACCGCAAGAACAGGGTCACCCCTCCACTTT. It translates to CASTARTGSPLHF.

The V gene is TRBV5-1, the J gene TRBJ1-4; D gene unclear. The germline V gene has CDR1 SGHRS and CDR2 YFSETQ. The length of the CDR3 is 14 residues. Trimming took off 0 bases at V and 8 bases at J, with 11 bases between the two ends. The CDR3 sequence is CASSLVGRGEKLFF. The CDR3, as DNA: TGCGCCAGCAGCTTGGTTGGCCGAGGGGAAAAACTGTTTTTT.

CDR3 coding DNA: TGTGCCAGCAGCAGGGACACCTGGGCGTACGAGCAGTACTTC. Its protein product is CASSRDTWAYEQYF. The rearrangement joins TRBV5-4 to TRBJ2-7; tentative D call: TRBD1 (6 bases). V shed 4 bases and J shed 4 bases, with 15 bases lying between them. From germline, CDR1 is SGHNT and CDR2 YYREEE (reference sequence). CDR3 size: 14 residues.

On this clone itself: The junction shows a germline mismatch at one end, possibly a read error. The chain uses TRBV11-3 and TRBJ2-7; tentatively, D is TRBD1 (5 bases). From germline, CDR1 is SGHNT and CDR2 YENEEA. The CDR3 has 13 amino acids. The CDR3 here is CASSPTGSSEQYF. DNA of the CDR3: TGTGCCAGCAGCCCCACAGGTTCCTCCGAGCAGTACTTC.

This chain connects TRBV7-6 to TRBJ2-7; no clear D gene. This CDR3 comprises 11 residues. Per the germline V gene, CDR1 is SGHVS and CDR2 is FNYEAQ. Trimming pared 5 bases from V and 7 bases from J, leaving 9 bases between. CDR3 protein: CASSRSREQYF. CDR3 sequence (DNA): TGTGCCAGCAGCCGATCCAGGGAGCAGTACTTC.